This paragraph covers one TCR beta chain sequence. Authors of the study amplified TCR beta CDR3 regions from RNA transcripts. Carried out on the TCR CDR3, a first-round RT-PCR used the HTBI primer set. TCRdb fed the multiplex PCR reads into MiXCR, producing one record per CDR3 protein. The sample lists around 420,000 distinct CDR3 sequences, around 14% occurring once. The record originates from a study of T cells in Graves' hyperthyroidism and ophthalmopathy. Trimming cost V 3 bases and J 2 bases; bases outside gene matches: 3. Germline assignment: CDR1 LNHDA and CDR2 SQIVND (reference sequence). The CDR3 has 15 residues.

This clonotype was obtained from a woman aged 18-29 years with Graves' hyperthyroidism. The chain joins TRBV19 to TRBJ2-3, with 9 positions matching TRBD2. Material: blood. The CDR3 coding sequence is TGTGCCAGTAGTATCTTGGGACTAGCCACAGATACGCAGTATTTT. It encodes CASSILGLATDTQYF.